One and the same sample provided the 22 T cell receptor beta chains below, sequenced in a study of CD8 T cells in Susac syndrome. cDNA came from approximately 0.5 to 1 ug RNA primed by random hexamers. TCRdb reprocessed the immunoSEQ multiplex PCR reads via MiXCR and lists one record per CDR3 protein. In the table there are a few hundred thousand distinct CDR3 sequences, around 85% of which are singletons. The source material was CD8+ T cells from PBMCs. These TCRs come from a human donor with multiple sclerosis.

The genes are TRBV11-2 and TRBJ2-7; 7 bases are a match to TRBD1. The CDR3 length is 16 residues. The germline gives CDR1 SGHAT, CDR2 FQNNGV. V trimming: 5 bases; J trimming: 3 bases; junction bases outside the gene matches: 13. The CDR3 nucleotides read TGTGCCAGCAGCGGCGCGACGTGGGGGACAGACTACGAGCAGTACTTC. Its translation is CASSGATWGTDYEQYF. Complete variable domain (other parts from reference TRBV11-2 and TRBJ2-7): EAGVAQSPRYKIIEKRQSVAFWCNPISGHATLYWYQQILGQGPKLLIQFQNNGVVDDSQLPKDRFSAERLKGVDSTLKIQPAKLEDSAVYLCASSGATWGTDYEQYFGPGTRLTVT.

The chain combines TRBV5-1 with TRBJ2-6, with TRBD1 matching 9 bases. The CDR3 length is 17 residues. V dropped 9 bases and J dropped 0; count of bases not matched to a gene: 10. Germline V gene sequence: CDR1 SGHRS, CDR2 YFSETQ. CDR3 bases: TGCGCCACTGCGCCGGGACAGGGAACCTCTGGGGCCAACGTCCTGACTTTC. It yields the protein CATAPGQGTSGANVLTF. The variable domain in full, with the rest retrieved from reference TRBV5-1 and TRBJ2-6, is KAGVTQTPRYLIKTRGQQVTLSCSPISGHRSVSWYQQTPGQGLQFLFEYFSETQRNKGNFPGRFSGRQFSNSRSEMNVSTLELGDSALYLCATAPGQGTSGANVLTFGAGSRLTVL.

This rearrangement joins TRBV20-1 to TRBJ2-2; D is perhaps TRBD2 (6 bases). The germline V gene encodes CDR1 DFQATT and CDR2 SNEGSKA (reference sequence). The V gene lost 6 bases and the J gene lost 5 bases, with 16 bases spanning the gap. This CDR3 has 14 amino acids. The CDR3 loop is CSARLDRFTGELFF. The DNA for the CDR3 is TGCAGTGCGAGACTAGATCGGTTTACCGGGGAGCTGTTTTTT.

This rearrangement joins TRBV5-1 to TRBJ2-2; no clear D. The CDR3 contains 13 residues. Germline V gene data show CDR1 as SGHRS and CDR2 as YFSETQ. Trimming left V 2 bases short and J 5 bases short, with 7 bases between. DNA for the CDR3: TGCGCCAGCAGCTTACGACTTACCGGGGAGCTGTTTTTT. Translating it yields CASSLRLTGELFF.

The rearrangement uses TRBV27 and TRBJ1-5; D gene unclear. V lost 3 bases and J 0 bases, leaving 6 bases between the germline ends. The CDR3 runs to 14 residues. Germline V gene sequence: CDR1 MNHEY, CDR2 SMNVEV (reference sequence). DNA of the CDR3: TGTGCCAGCAGTTTTCACCATAGCAATCAGCCCCAGCATTTT. This translates into CASSFHHSNQPQHF.

The gene calls are TRBV16 and TRBJ1-4; TRBD1 might be the D (5 bases). Trimming removed 6 bases from V and 7 bases from J, with 18 bases in between. In germline, CDR1 is KGHSY, CDR2 FQNENV. The CDR3 length is 15 residues. The CDR3 protein is CASSRAGSGSEKLFF. CDR3 sequence (DNA): TGTGCCAGCAGTCGGGCCGGGTCAGGGAGTGAAAAACTGTTTTTT.

CDR3 amino acids: CASSQDLVYEQFF. The CDR3 coding sequence is TGCGCCAGCAGCCAGGACCTAGTCTATGAGCAGTTCTTC. The genes are TRBV5-1 and TRBJ2-1; D uncertain. Germline V gene sequence: CDR1 SGHRS, CDR2 YFSETQ. V lost 4 bases and J lost 8, with 13 bases in between. The CDR3 spans 13 residues.

The V call is TRBV6-5, the J call TRBJ2-1, with TRBD2 as a possible D gene (6 bases). The length of the CDR3 is 15 residues. Germline CDR1 is MNHEY and CDR2 is SVGAGI. Trimming removed 2 bases from V and 6 bases from J, with 14 bases in between. The CDR3 spells CASSYGWEDGNEQFF. The CDR3, as DNA: TGTGCCAGCAGTTACGGGTGGGAGGACGGCAATGAGCAGTTCTTC.

The J gene is TRBJ2-1, the V gene TRBV19; TRBD2 matches 8 bases. Germline assignment: CDR1 LNHDA and CDR2 SQIVND (reference sequence). This CDR3 has 15 residues. Trimming removed 3 bases from V and 0 bases from J; junction bases left unmatched: 1. The CDR3 region is CASSMSGGSYNEQFF. DNA for the CDR3: TGTGCCAGTAGTATGAGCGGGGGCTCCTACAATGAGCAGTTCTTC. The variable domain in full, completed from reference TRBV19 and TRBJ2-1, reads DGGITQSPKYLFRKEGQNVTLSCEQNLNHDAMYWYRQDPGQGLRLIYYSQIVNDFQKGDIAEGYSVSREKKESFPLTVTSAQKNPTAFYLCASSMSGGSYNEQFFGPGTRLTVL.

The chain joins TRBV29-1 to TRBJ2-7, with D uncertain. The CDR3 has 12 residues. V dropped 2 bases and J dropped 6 bases, with 11 bases sitting between them. Germline CDR1 SQVTM, CDR2 ANQGSEA. DNA of the CDR3: TGCAGCGTTGAAAACAGAAGAGGCGAGCAGTACTTC. The encoded protein is CSVENRRGEQYF.

This chain joins TRBV2 and TRBJ1-1; D perhaps matches TRBD1 (5 bases). The CDR3 covers 15 residues. CDR1 SNHLY and CDR2 FYNNEI come from the germline V gene. V was clipped by 4 bases and J by 3 bases, with 15 bases between them. CDR3 nucleotide sequence: TGTGCCAGCAGTGCCGGGACGGAATTTCACACTGAAGCTTTCTTT. Translating gives CASSAGTEFHTEAFF. The full variable domain, completed using reference TRBV2 and TRBJ1-1, is EPEVTQTPSHQVTQMGQEVILRCVPISNHLYFYWYRQILGQKVEFLVSFYNNEISEKSEIFDDQFSVERPDGSNFTLKIRSTKLEDSAMYFCASSAGTEFHTEAFFGQGTRLTVV.

The rearrangement uses TRBV19 and TRBJ1-5; D perhaps matches TRBD1 (5 bases). CDR1 is LNHDA, CDR2 SQIVND, per germline (reference sequence). Deletions cut 7 bases from V and 3 bases from J, with 16 bases between. CDR3 length: 15 amino acids. CDR3 in amino acids: CASTPGGRNNQPQHF. CDR3 nucleotide sequence: TGTGCCAGTACCCCTGGGGGACGGAACAATCAGCCCCAGCATTTT.

The chain has TRBV6-1 and TRBJ1-5, with D perhaps TRBD1 (6 bases). V lost 6 bases and J lost 1, with 13 bases in between. Germline V gene sequence: CDR1 MNHNS, CDR2 SASEGT. The CDR3 consists of 15 residues. CDR3 sequence: CASSFRGQSNQPQHF. The CDR3 region has the DNA TGTGCCAGCAGCTTCAGGGGCCAAAGCAATCAGCCCCAGCATTTT.

This sequence joins TRBV6-5 and TRBJ1-5; weak D call: TRBD1 (5 bases). The CDR3 consists of 14 residues. Germline CDR1 MNHEY, CDR2 SVGAGI. V was clipped by 4 bases and J by 5 bases, with 12 bases between them. The DNA for the CDR3 is TGTGCCAGCAGTTTCGACGACAGCTATCAGCCCCAGCATTTT. This codes for CASSFDDSYQPQHF.

In DNA, the CDR3 is TGTGCCATCAGTGAGTCGGGGGCTAGCGGGGGAGTAACAGATACGCAGTATTTT. Translating gives CAISESGASGGVTDTQYF. The genes are TRBV10-3 and TRBJ2-3, with TRBD2 matching 10 bases. With V trimmed by 0 bases and J by 3 bases, 9 bases remained unmatched. Per germline, CDR1 ENHRY and CDR2 SYGVKD. CDR3 size: 18 residues.

The CDR3 loop is CASSTGVGGNTIYF. The CDR3 coding sequence is TGTGCCAGCAGTACAGGGGTAGGAGGAAACACCATATATTTT. The V and J genes are TRBV6-5 and TRBJ1-3, with 7 positions matching TRBD1. Germline V gives CDR1 MNHEY, CDR2 SVGAGI. J gave up 4 bases and V 5 bases, and 5 bases lay outside the gene matches. The CDR3 sequence is 14 residues long.

J is TRBJ1-5 and V is TRBV29-1; a possible D gene is TRBD1 (5 bases). Germline V gene sequence: CDR1 SQVTM, CDR2 ANQGSEA. This CDR3 has 16 amino acids. Trimming pared 3 bases from V and 0 bases from J, leaving 15 bases between. The CDR3 DNA follows: TGCAGCGTTGACCTTCAAGGGACTACTAGCAATCAGCCCCAGCATTTT. It codes for CSVDLQGTTSNQPQHF. The whole variable domain, remainder taken from reference TRBV29-1 and TRBJ1-5, is SAVISQKPSRDICQRGTSLTIQCQVDSQVTMMFWYRQQPGQSLTLIATANQGSEATYESGFVIDKFPISRPNLTFSTLTVSNMSPEDSSIYLCSVDLQGTTSNQPQHFGDGTRLSIL.

Note on this clonotype: An end of the junction does not agree with germline; a read error may underlie this. Here the CDR3 DNA reads TGTGCCAGCACCTTAGGGACAGCCTATACCTACGAGCAGTACTTC. Amino acid sequence: CASTLGTAYTYEQYF. The rearrangement uses TRBV11-2 and TRBJ2-7; 7 bases align to TRBD1. Germline loops: CDR1 SGHAT, CDR2 FQNNGV. CDR3 length equals 15 residues.

This sequence joins TRBV13 and TRBJ2-6; no firm D call. Per germline, CDR1 PRHDT and CDR2 FYEKMQ (reference sequence). V was shortened by 1 base and J by 4 bases, with 2 bases between the two germline ends. This CDR3 has 13 amino acids. In nucleotides, the CDR3 is TGTGCCAGCAGCTTAGAAGGGGCCAACGTCCTGACTTTC. Amino acid sequence: CASSLEGANVLTF.

V usage is TRBV29-1 and J usage is TRBJ2-3; perhaps TRBD2 as D (6 bases). CDR1 and CDR2 (germline): SQVTM, ANQGSEA. The length of the CDR3 is 17 residues. The germline V and J ends were trimmed by 7 bases and 0 bases, with 23 bases remaining between them. CDR3 DNA: TGCAGCGGAGAGGCCCTTGCGACGGGGGACAGCACAGATACGCAGTATTTT. Translating it yields CSGEALATGDSTDTQYF.

This clonotype was recorded only once. The chain combines TRBV12-5 with TRBJ2-7, with 7 positions matching TRBD2. Germline CDR1 is LGHNT and CDR2 is FRNRAP. The CDR3 totals 15 residues. With 1 base clipped from V and 2 bases from J, the junction kept 5 bases outside the gene matches. CDR3 amino acids: CASGLAGTNPYEQYF. In DNA, the CDR3 is TGTGCTAGTGGTTTGGCGGGGACTAACCCCTACGAGCAGTACTTC. Full variable domain (missing parts from reference TRBV12-5 and TRBJ2-7): DARVTQTPRHKVTEMGQEVTMRCQPILGHNTVFWYRQTMMQGLELLAYFRNRAPLDDSGMPKDRFSAEMPDATLATLKIQPSEPRDSAVYFCASGLAGTNPYEQYFGPGTRLTVT.

In this sample, this clonotype turned up a few times. J is TRBJ2-7 and V is TRBV6-1; D remains ambiguous. The CDR3 extends over 15 amino acids. Trimming removed 5 bases from V and 2 bases from J, with 16 bases in between. In germline, CDR1 is MNHNS, CDR2 SASEGT. This chain's CDR3 is CASSKPTDPAYEQYF. The CDR3 DNA is TGTGCCAGCAGTAAGCCGACGGATCCGGCCTACGAGCAGTACTTC.